This TCR beta chain emerged from a study of blood T cell repertoires in COVID-19. Assay: immunoSEQ multiplex PCR; the TCRdb copy retains only in-frame clones and omits some. The data hold hundreds of thousands of clones, with approximately 90% observed a single time. The origin of this receptor is a woman under 30 with acute COVID-19. Sequenced material: PBMCs or T cells enriched from blood (not recorded which).

Here the CDR3 reads CASTTGTGTTDTQYF. DNA of the CDR3: TGTGCCAGCACCACCGGGACAGGGACCACAGATACGCAGTATTTT. The chain combines TRBV5-4 with TRBJ2-3, with TRBD1 matching 9 bases. CDR1 is SGHNT, CDR2 YYREEE, per germline (reference sequence). This CDR3 has 15 amino acids. J was trimmed by 2 bases and V by 6 bases; bases with no gene match: 7.